The next 30 T cell receptor beta chains were all read from a single sample in a study of T cell repertoires in cytomegalovirus infection. TCRdb recomputed calls from the reads with MiXCR, one row per CDR3 protein. This repertoire shows fewer than 700,000 distinct CDR3 sequences, 20% to 30% found once; its top ten account for roughly 8%. Sequencing was carried out using CD8+ T cells from PBMCs. These receptor sequences come from a human donor in good health (CMV status not recorded). Some clones in this sample may be carry-over from other donors' samples.

The chain couples TRBV2 to TRBJ1-2, with D uncertain. The CDR3 length is 13 residues. With 6 bases removed from V and 7 bases from J, the gap between germline ends came to 15 bases. Germline V CDR1 and CDR2: SNHLY, FYNNEI. The CDR3 bases are TGTGCCAGCAGGGGAACGCCGATAGTTGGCTACACCTTC. It encodes CASRGTPIVGYTF.

This chain connects TRBV29-1 to TRBJ1-2, with 11 positions matching TRBD1. The CDR3 runs 18 residues. The ends lost 0 bases at V and 3 bases at J; junction bases unmatched: 12. CDR1 and CDR2 from the germline V gene are SQVTM and ANQGSEA. CDR3 nucleotide sequence: TGCAGCGTTGAAGATCGTGGACAGGGGGCGCTTCGGTACTATGGCTACACCTTC. It is translated as CSVEDRGQGALRYYGYTF.

Ten or more counts support this clonotype. The chain carries TRBV7-2 and TRBJ2-1; 9 positions agree with TRBD2. This CDR3 comprises 15 residues. V trimming: 7 bases; J trimming: 2 bases; junction bases outside the gene matches: 6. CDR1 and CDR2 from the germline V gene are SGHTA and FQGNSA. CDR3 nucleotide sequence: TGTGCCAGCATTAGCGGGGGTACGGCCTACAATGAGCAGTTCTTC. Encoded protein: CASISGGTAYNEQFF.

This clonotype showed up many times. The chain is built from TRBV7-9 and TRBJ2-2; 11 bases align to TRBD1. Germline V gives CDR1 SEHNR, CDR2 FQNEAQ (reference sequence). After removal of 5 bases from V and 5 bases from J, the junction contained 4 bases not matched to a gene. This CDR3 contains 15 residues. The CDR3 spells CASSDRDRGTGELFF. DNA of the CDR3: TGTGCCAGCAGCGACCGGGACAGGGGGACCGGGGAGCTGTTTTTT.

The chain has TRBV10-1 and TRBJ2-7; 9 nucleotides match TRBD1. J gave up 0 bases and V 2 bases, and 2 bases lay outside the gene matches. Germline CDR1 and CDR2: WNHNN and SYGVQD (reference sequence). The CDR3 extends over 15 amino acids. The CDR3 coding sequence is TGCGCCAGCAGTGAGGACAGGGGGTTCTCCTACGAGCAGTACTTC. Translation gives CASSEDRGFSYEQYF.

This chain joins TRBV6-2 or TRBV6-3 and TRBJ2-1, with no clear D. V gave up 6 bases and J gave up 2 bases, with 11 bases separating them. Germline V gene sequence: CDR1 MNHEY, CDR2 SVGEGT. This CDR3 region has 14 residues. CDR3 sequence (DNA): TGTGCCAGCAGCCTATCTCACCCCTACAATGAGCAGTTCTTC. Its protein product is CASSLSHPYNEQFF.

This clonotype was counted ten times or more. V is TRBV27 and J is TRBJ1-2; maybe TRBD1 (5 bases). V was trimmed by 5 bases and J by 0 bases, leaving 13 bases between them. The CDR3 consists of 15 residues. Germline CDR1 and CDR2: MNHEY and SMNVEV (reference sequence). The CDR3 region has the DNA TGTGCCAGCAGTGAAAAGACAGCTGCTAACTATGGCTACACCTTC. The encoded protein is CASSEKTAANYGYTF.

Comments on this clonotype: This may come from a read error, since a much larger clone is one base off. The chain couples TRBV6-2 or TRBV6-3 to TRBJ2-7; D may be TRBD2 (5 bases). Germline V lookup: CDR1 MNHEY, CDR2 SVGEGT. This CDR3 spans 14 amino acids. The CDR3 DNA reads as TGTGGCAGCAGTTACGCCGGGGAGCCTTACGAGCAGTACGTC. Amino acids: CGSSYAGEPYEQYV.

V and J are TRBV7-9 and TRBJ1-4; D gene unclear. V lost 1 base, J lost 0 bases, and 9 bases lay in between. CDR1 and CDR2 from the germline V gene are SEHNR and FQNEAQ (reference sequence). The CDR3 contains 16 residues. The CDR3 nucleotides are TGTGCCAGCAGCTTAGTTCGGGATTCAACTAATGAAAAACTGTTTTTT. Encoded protein: CASSLVRDSTNEKLFF. The full variable domain, rest sourced from reference TRBV7-9 and TRBJ1-4, is DTGVSQNPRHKITKRGQNVTFRCDPISEHNRLYWYRQTLGQGPEFLTYFQNEAQLEKSRLLSDRFSAERPKGSFSTLEIQRTEQGDSAMYLCASSLVRDSTNEKLFFGSGTQLSVL.

This clonotype was counted only a few times. The chain links TRBV11-3 to TRBJ2-3; no firm D call. The CDR3 totals 13 residues. Trimming left V 5 bases short and J 5 bases short, with 11 bases between. From germline, CDR1 is SGHNT and CDR2 YENEEA. DNA for the CDR3: TGTGCCAGCAGCCCCCCGGTTGGAGATACGCAGTATTTT. Translating it yields CASSPPVGDTQYF.

At least ten counts were recorded for this clonotype. The V gene is TRBV7-9, the J gene TRBJ2-1; 11 nucleotides agree with TRBD2. This CDR3 is built from 15 residues. CDR1 and CDR2 from the germline V gene are SEHNR and FQNEAQ (reference sequence). The V gene end was trimmed by 4 bases and the J gene end by 8 bases; junction bases not matched to a gene: 7. CDR3 loop: CASSSSSGGLDEQFF. CDR3 nucleotide sequence: TGTGCCAGCAGCTCATCTAGCGGGGGGTTGGATGAGCAGTTCTTC. Using reference TRBV7-9 and TRBJ2-1 for the parts outside the CDR3, the full variable domain is DTGVSQNPRHKITKRGQNVTFRCDPISEHNRLYWYRQTLGQGPEFLTYFQNEAQLEKSRLLSDRFSAERPKGSFSTLEIQRTEQGDSAMYLCASSSSSGGLDEQFFGPGTRLTVL.

This chain links TRBV20-1 with TRBJ2-7; possibly TRBD2 for D (5 bases). The CDR3 is 13 residues long. V was shortened by 5 bases and J by 0 bases, with 11 bases between the two germline ends. Germline assignment: CDR1 DFQATT and CDR2 SNEGSKA (reference sequence). The CDR3 region has the DNA TGCAGTGCTGTCGGGGTTAGCTCCTACGAGCAGTACTTC. Amino acid sequence: CSAVGVSSYEQYF.

This clonotype came up many times. The J gene is TRBJ2-5, the V gene TRBV7-4; a weak D match, TRBD1 (5 bases). CDR3 length: 16 residues. CDR1 SGHVT and CDR2 SQSDAQ come from the germline V gene. V gave up 5 bases and J gave up 1 base, with 17 bases separating them. The CDR3 loop is CASSPEGVRIQETQYF. Here the CDR3 DNA reads TGTGCCAGCAGCCCAGAAGGGGTCAGAATCCAAGAGACCCAGTACTTC.

This clonotype was seen only a few times. V is TRBV6-5 and J is TRBJ2-7; no clear D gene. The CDR3 has 13 residues. Germline values: CDR1 MNHEY, CDR2 SVGAGI. V lost 4 bases and J lost 7, with 14 bases in between. DNA for the CDR3: TGTGCCAGCAGTTCCACCTCCGTAGGAGAGCAGTACTTC. Its protein is CASSSTSVGEQYF.

The table lists this clonotype with a few counts. The rearrangement links TRBV6-6 to TRBJ2-1; D perhaps matches TRBD2 (6 bases). Germline lookup yields CDR1 MNHNY and CDR2 SVGAGI (reference sequence). The CDR3 is 16 amino acids. Trimming shortened V by 8 bases and J by 0 bases, and 17 bases separated the two germline ends. In nucleotides, the CDR3 is TGTGCCAGCCTCCTTGGGCACGGGAGCTCCTACAATGAGCAGTTCTTC. Its protein is CASLLGHGSSYNEQFF.

This clonotype was seen a few times. V gene TRBV7-9 combines with J gene TRBJ2-5, with 7 bases lining up with TRBD1. V trimming: 5 bases; J trimming: 5 bases; junction bases outside the gene matches: 11. This CDR3 spans 15 amino acids. CDR1 and CDR2 (germline): SEHNR, FQNEAQ (reference sequence). CDR3 nucleotide sequence: TGTGCCAGCAGCCTCCCCGAGGGGGCTGGGGAGACCCAGTACTTC. Its translation is CASSLPEGAGETQYF.

This clonotype was detected a few times. The CDR3 DNA is TGTGCCAGCCGCCCCACAGGGGGCGTTAATTCACCCCTCCACTTT. This encodes CASRPTGGVNSPLHF. The chain recombines TRBV28 with TRBJ1-6; 9 nucleotides match TRBD1. The CDR3 has 15 residues. Looked up from germline, CDR1 is MDHEN and CDR2 is SYDVKM. Unmatched junction bases numbered 8, after V lost 8 bases and J lost 6 bases.

The chain carries TRBV27 and TRBJ1-1; D might be TRBD1 (5 bases). Germline V gene lookup returns CDR1 MNHEY and CDR2 SMNVEV (reference sequence). The CDR3 runs to 11 residues. Trimming pared 6 bases from V and 10 bases from J, leaving 12 bases between. The CDR3 bases are TGTGCCAGCAGCCCGGGGGTGGGAGCTTTCTTT. Translation gives CASSPGVGAFF.

This clonotype appeared a few times. The chain combines TRBV25-1 with TRBJ2-5; D unclear. V shed 2 bases and J shed 0 bases, with 13 bases lying between them. CDR3 length: 16 amino acids. CDR1 MGHDK and CDR2 SYGVNS come from the germline V gene. The CDR3 DNA is TGTGCCAGCAGTGAAATGTCCAGTCCCTACCAAGAGACCCAGTACTTC. This codes for CASSEMSSPYQETQYF.

This clonotype was detected many times. CDR3 protein: CASSPRDYFPHNEQFF. CDR3 DNA: TGTGCCAGCAGTCCCCGGGACTACTTCCCCCACAATGAGCAGTTCTTC. The rearrangement uses TRBV12-3 or TRBV12-4 and TRBJ2-1, with 7 positions matching TRBD2. V shed 5 bases and J 5 bases; nucleotides not matched to a gene: 12. The CDR3 contains 16 residues.

At least ten counts were recorded for this clonotype. The J gene is TRBJ2-5, the V gene TRBV7-2, with 13 bases that match TRBD2. This CDR3 is built from 16 residues. Trimming at V came to 5 bases and at J to 2 bases, leaving 5 bases not matched to a gene. CDR1 and CDR2 (germline): SGHTA, FQGNSA. CDR3 region: CASSVRTSGGQETQYF. As DNA, the CDR3 is TGTGCCAGCAGCGTCAGGACTAGCGGGGGACAAGAGACCCAGTACTTC. Full variable domain (rest looked up from reference TRBV7-2 and TRBJ2-5): GAGVSQSPSNKVTEKGKDVELRCDPISGHTALYWYRQSLGQGLEFLIYFQGNSAPDKSGLPSDRFSAERTGGSVSTLTIQRTQQEDSAVYLCASSVRTSGGQETQYFGPGTRLLVL.

The V call is TRBV19, the J call TRBJ2-3; 8 bases map to TRBD1. V was clipped by 3 bases and J by 4 bases; unmatched bases: 6. This CDR3 spans 15 amino acids. Germline CDR1 and CDR2: LNHDA and SQIVND (reference sequence). DNA for the CDR3: TGTGCCAGTAGTATTGCAGGGACAGGATCAGATACGCAGTATTTT. Its translation: CASSIAGTGSDTQYF.

CDR3: CASSLGAAATETQYF. CDR3 nucleotides: TGTGCCAGCAGCTTGGGTGCTGCGGCCACGGAGACCCAGTACTTC. V is TRBV5-5 and J is TRBJ2-5, with D unresolved. The length of the CDR3 is 15 residues. V shed 0 bases and J shed 5 bases, with 14 bases lying between them. The germline gives CDR1 SGHKS, CDR2 YYEKEE (reference sequence).

This CDR3 reads CSAPEAATNEKLFF. CDR3 nucleotide sequence: TGCAGTGCCCCTGAGGCGGCAACTAATGAAAAACTGTTTTTT. The V gene is TRBV20-1, the J gene TRBJ1-4; D unresolved. V lost 6 bases and J 0 bases, leaving 11 bases between the germline ends. The length of the CDR3 is 14 residues. Germline CDR1 and CDR2: DFQATT and SNEGSKA (reference sequence).

The rearrangement uses TRBV20-1 and TRBJ2-1, with D possibly being TRBD2 (6 bases). CDR3 length equals 15 residues. Germline CDR1 and CDR2: DFQATT and SNEGSKA (reference sequence). Trimming removed 1 base at V and 2 bases at J, with 12 bases between. The CDR3 DNA is TGCAGTGCTAGAGCTCTTGCTAGCGCCTACAATGAGCAGTTCTTC. This translates into CSARALASAYNEQFF.

This clonotype has a count of ten or more. The gene calls are TRBV7-3 and TRBJ2-5, with D possibly TRBD2 on 7 matching bases. The germline V and J ends were trimmed by 4 bases and 1 base, with 13 bases remaining between them. This CDR3 is built from 15 residues. Germline loops: CDR1 SGHTA, CDR2 FQGTGA. This chain's CDR3 is CASSSHGGPQETQYF. The CDR3 nucleotides read TGTGCCAGCAGCTCCCACGGGGGGCCCCAAGAGACCCAGTACTTC. Filled out from reference TRBV7-3 and TRBJ2-5, the complete variable domain reads GAGVSQTPSNKVTEKGKYVELRCDPISGHTALYWYRQSLGQGPEFLIYFQGTGAADDSGLPNDRFFAVRPEGSVSTLKIQRTERGDSAVYLCASSSHGGPQETQYFGPGTRLLVL.

This clonotype has only a few counts. CDR3 sequence (DNA): TGTGCCAGCAGTTACAGCTCGGACGAAGAAGCTTTCTTT. It is translated as CASSYSSDEEAFF. V is TRBV6-2 or TRBV6-3 and J is TRBJ1-1; the D is unclear. V was pared by 2 bases and J by 8 bases, with 12 bases between. This CDR3 is built from 13 residues. In germline, CDR1 is MNHEY, CDR2 SVGEGT.

The chain links TRBV7-9 to TRBJ2-1, with D hard to call. The CDR3 has 15 amino acids. CDR1 is SEHNR, CDR2 FQNEAQ, per germline (reference sequence). Trimming shortened V by 2 bases and J by 8 bases, and 16 bases separated the two germline ends. Written as DNA, the CDR3 is TGTGCCAGCAGCTTATATCCAGCGAATCCGCATGAGCAGTTCTTC. Its protein product is CASSLYPANPHEQFF. The whole variable domain, filled in from reference TRBV7-9 and TRBJ2-1, reads DTGVSQNPRHKITKRGQNVTFRCDPISEHNRLYWYRQTLGQGPEFLTYFQNEAQLEKSRLLSDRFSAERPKGSFSTLEIQRTEQGDSAMYLCASSLYPANPHEQFFGPGTRLTVL.

The table lists this clonotype with a few counts. The chain links TRBV29-1 to TRBJ2-5; TRBD2 matches at 9 bases. There are 11 residues in the CDR3. Trimming at V came to 6 bases and at J to 4 bases, leaving 0 bases not matched to a gene. Germline values: CDR1 SQVTM, CDR2 ANQGSEA. CDR3: CSVRGGETQYF. The CDR3 DNA reads as TGCAGCGTGCGGGGGGGAGAGACCCAGTACTTC.

The CDR3 DNA reads TGTGCCAGCAGTTTAGCCCCCGAGGAGCGGGGGGGCTCGCAGTTCTTC. Translation gives CASSLAPEERGGSQFF. This sequence joins TRBV27 and TRBJ2-1, with 10 bases lining up with TRBD2. This CDR3 contains 16 residues. In germline, CDR1 is MNHEY, CDR2 SMNVEV (reference sequence). Unmatched junction bases numbered 13, after V lost 2 bases and J lost 12 bases.